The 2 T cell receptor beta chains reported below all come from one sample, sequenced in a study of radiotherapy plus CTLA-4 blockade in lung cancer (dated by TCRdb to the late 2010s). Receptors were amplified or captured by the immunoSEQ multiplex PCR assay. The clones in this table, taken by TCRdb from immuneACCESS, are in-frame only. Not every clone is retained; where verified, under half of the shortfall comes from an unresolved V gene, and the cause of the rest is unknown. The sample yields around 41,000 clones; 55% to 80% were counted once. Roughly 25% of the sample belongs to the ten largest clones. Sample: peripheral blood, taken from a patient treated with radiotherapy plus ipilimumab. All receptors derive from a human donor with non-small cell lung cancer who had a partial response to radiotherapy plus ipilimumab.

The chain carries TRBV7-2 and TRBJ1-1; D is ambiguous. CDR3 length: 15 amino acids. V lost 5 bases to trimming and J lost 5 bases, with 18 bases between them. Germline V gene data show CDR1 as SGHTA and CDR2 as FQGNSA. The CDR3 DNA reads TGTGCCAGCAGCCCCCCGGGAGCGGGAGGGACTGAAGCTTTCTTT. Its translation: CASSPPGAGGTEAFF.

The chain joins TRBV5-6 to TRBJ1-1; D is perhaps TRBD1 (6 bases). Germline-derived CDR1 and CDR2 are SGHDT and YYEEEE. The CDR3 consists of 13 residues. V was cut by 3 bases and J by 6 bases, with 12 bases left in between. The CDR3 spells CASSWGGGSEAFF. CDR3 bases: TGTGCCAGCAGCTGGGGCGGGGGCTCTGAAGCTTTCTTT.